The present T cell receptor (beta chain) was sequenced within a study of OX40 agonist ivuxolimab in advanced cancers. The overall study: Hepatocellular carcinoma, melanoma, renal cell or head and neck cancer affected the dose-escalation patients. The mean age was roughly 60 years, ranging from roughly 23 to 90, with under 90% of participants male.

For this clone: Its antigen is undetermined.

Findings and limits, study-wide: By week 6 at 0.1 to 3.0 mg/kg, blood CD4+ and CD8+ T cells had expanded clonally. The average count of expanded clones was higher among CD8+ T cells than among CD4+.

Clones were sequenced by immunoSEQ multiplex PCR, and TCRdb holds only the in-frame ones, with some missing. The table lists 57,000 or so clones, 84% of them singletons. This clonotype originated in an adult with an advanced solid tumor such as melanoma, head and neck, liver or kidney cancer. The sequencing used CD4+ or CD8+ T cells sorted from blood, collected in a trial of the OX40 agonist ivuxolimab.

This CDR3 is CASSLAETAGTQYF. CDR3 DNA sequence: TGTGCCAGCAGCTTAGCGGAAACAGCAGGGACCCAGTACTTC. The V and J genes are TRBV7-8 and TRBJ2-5; no definite D call. Trimming shortened V by 0 bases and J by 7 bases, and 12 bases separated the two germline ends. This CDR3 is built from 14 residues. Germline lookup yields CDR1 SGHVS and CDR2 FQNEAQ.